The 17 T cell receptor beta chains in this list originate from one sample, sequenced in a study of T cell repertoires in cytomegalovirus infection. Antigens for these TCRs are unknown. Each CDR3 protein gets one entry after TCRdb re-called the reads with MiXCR. Among tens of thousands of distinct CDR3 sequences listed, about a fifth were seen once. The material sequenced was CD8+ T cells from cultured PBMCs, taken from culture after CMV antigen stimulation. The source of these receptors is a human donor in good health (CMV status not recorded). Some clones in this sample may be carry-over from other donors' samples.

This clonotype has a handful of counts. The chain carries TRBV7-6 and TRBJ2-1; tentatively, D is TRBD2 (6 bases). The germline V and J ends were trimmed by 4 bases and 9 bases, with 19 bases remaining between them. Germline CDR1 and CDR2: SGHVS and FNYEAQ. The CDR3 length is 15 residues. CDR3 residues: CASSSAGSGGSEQFF. In DNA form, the CDR3 reads TGTGCCAGCAGCTCAGCAGGGAGTGGGGGGTCTGAGCAGTTCTTC.

The chain couples TRBV7-8 to TRBJ1-2, with D tentatively TRBD1 (6 bases). The V end was cut by 3 bases, the J end by 4 bases, with 18 bases between. Germline CDR1 and CDR2: SGHVS and FQNEAQ. The CDR3 has 16 residues. The DNA of the CDR3 is TGTGCCAGCAGCTTGGTTGTGGAACAGGGAGCCTATGGCTACACCTTC. It yields the protein CASSLVVEQGAYGYTF.

This clonotype showed up just a few times. In DNA, the CDR3 is TGTGCCAGCAGCTATACCGGGACTAGCGGAGCCACAGATACGCAGTATTTT. Protein product: CASSYTGTSGATDTQYF. The J gene is TRBJ2-3, the V gene TRBV11-2, with TRBD2 matching over 11 bases. Germline lookup yields CDR1 SGHAT and CDR2 FQNNGV. V lost 4 bases, J lost 2 bases, and 8 bases stayed unmatched. The CDR3 loop spans 17 amino acids.

CDR3 region: CASSEVLEQFF. CDR3 nucleotides: TGTGCCAGCAGTGAAGTCTTAGAGCAGTTCTTC. This rearrangement joins TRBV2 to TRBJ2-1; D gene uncertain. The V and J ends lost 1 base and 10 bases respectively, with 5 bases between them. The V gene's germline CDR1 is SNHLY and CDR2 FYNNEI. This CDR3 region has 11 residues.

The chain employs TRBV7-2 and TRBJ2-1; D might be TRBD1 (6 bases). The V gene lost 4 bases and the J gene lost 0 bases, with 16 bases spanning the gap. The germline gives CDR1 SGHTA, CDR2 FQGNSA. The CDR3 consists of 17 residues. The CDR3: CASSSSPGQSSYNEQFF. The DNA for the CDR3 is TGTGCCAGCAGCTCTTCCCCAGGACAGAGCTCCTACAATGAGCAGTTCTTC.

The rearrangement joins TRBV7-8 to TRBJ2-7, with D possibly matching TRBD1 (6 bases). CDR3 length equals 12 residues. Trimming left V 1 base short and J 6 bases short, with 7 bases between. CDR1 is SGHVS and CDR2 is FQNEAQ in the germline V gene. CDR3 nucleotides: TGTGCCAGCAGCTTAGGGGGGCGCGAGCAGTACTTC. It translates to CASSLGGREQYF.

This clonotype was recorded many times. V usage is TRBV6-2 or TRBV6-3 and J usage is TRBJ2-1; the match to TRBD2 covers 8 bases. CDR1 and CDR2 (germline): MNHEY, SVGEGT. V lost 5 bases and J lost 8; bases outside the gene matches: 8. The CDR3 length is 14 residues. Written as DNA, the CDR3 is TGTGCCAGCAGTATCCAGCGGGAGTGGTATGAGCAGTTCTTC. Translated: CASSIQREWYEQFF.

This clonotype was counted only a few times. The gene calls are TRBV7-2 and TRBJ2-5; 14 bases are a match to TRBD2. With V trimmed by 4 bases and J by 1 base, 2 bases remained unmatched. Germline V gene lookup returns CDR1 SGHTA and CDR2 FQGNSA. The CDR3 is 16 residues long. The CDR3 here is CASSYGLAGGQETQYF. The CDR3 DNA follows: TGTGCCAGCAGCTACGGACTAGCGGGGGGCCAAGAGACCCAGTACTTC.

This clonotype was seen a handful of times. V is TRBV6-2 or TRBV6-3 and J is TRBJ2-2; the D is unclear. There are 14 residues in the CDR3. Germline-derived CDR1 and CDR2 are MNHEY and SVGEGT. Between the trimmed V and J ends, which lost 4 bases and 7 bases, there was a span of 13 bases. The CDR3 DNA sequence: TGTGCCAGCAGTTTCCAGAGCGAAGGCGGGGAGCTGTTTTTT. Translated, it gives CASSFQSEGGELFF.

V and J are TRBV12-3 or TRBV12-4 and TRBJ2-7, with TRBD1 identical over 8 bases. J gave up 3 bases and V 4 bases, and 5 bases lay outside the gene matches. The CDR3 covers 14 residues. As DNA, the CDR3 is TGTGCCAGCAGTTCGAGGGACAGGCACTACGAGCAGTACTTC. Amino acid sequence: CASSSRDRHYEQYF.

This clonotype appeared many times. The chain uses TRBV6-6 and TRBJ1-2, with D possibly matching TRBD1 (5 bases). Germline CDR1 is MNHNY and CDR2 is SVGAGI (reference sequence). The length of the CDR3 is 15 residues. Trimming cost V 7 bases and J 3 bases, with 18 bases left between them. The CDR3 DNA reads as TGTGCCAGCACCCCATCCCAGGGACCTGACTATGGCTACACCTTC. This sequence encodes CASTPSQGPDYGYTF.

The rearrangement joins TRBV20-1 to TRBJ2-2; D ambiguous. Trimming took off 1 base at V and 5 bases at J, with 5 bases between the two ends. The CDR3 has 12 residues. Germline V gene data show CDR1 as DFQATT and CDR2 as SNEGSKA (reference sequence). The CDR3 bases are TGCAGTGCTAGAGCCGGGACCGGGGAGCTGTTTTTT. It specifies CSARAGTGELFF.

The chain couples TRBV11-2 to TRBJ2-3; D might be TRBD2 (6 bases). Trimming took 5 bases from V and 2 from J, leaving 14 bases between them. The CDR3 loop spans 15 amino acids. The V gene's germline CDR1 is SGHAT and CDR2 FQNNGV. The CDR3 bases are TGTGCCAGCAGCCTGGGACTCCGACTCACAGATACGCAGTATTTT. This codes for CASSLGLRLTDTQYF.

The CDR3 spells CASSPGTGGYEQYF. Written as DNA, the CDR3 is TGTGCCAGTAGTCCGGGGACAGGGGGTTACGAGCAGTACTTC. The chain uses TRBV19 and TRBJ2-7; 11 positions agree with TRBD1. CDR1 and CDR2 (germline): LNHDA, SQIVND (reference sequence). The CDR3 length is 14 residues. Germline trimming cut 5 bases from V and 4 bases from J; bases unmatched to any gene: 4.

The chain couples TRBV6-1 to TRBJ1-1, with 8 bases aligning to TRBD1. Trimming at V came to 10 bases and at J to 9 bases, leaving 19 bases not matched to a gene. Germline values: CDR1 MNHNS, CDR2 SASEGT. The CDR3 is 15 amino acids. The CDR3 here is CATPPPSRDRRQAFF. Here the CDR3 DNA reads TGTGCCACCCCACCCCCGTCCCGGGACAGGCGCCAAGCTTTCTTT.

As DNA, the CDR3 is TGTGCCAGCACCCGGGGGGGGGCCCCAATTTACGAGCAGTACTTC. Translated, it gives CASTRGGAPIYEQYF. This rearrangement joins TRBV7-2 to TRBJ2-7; 8 nucleotides align to TRBD2. This CDR3 comprises 15 residues. CDR1 SGHTA and CDR2 FQGNSA come from the germline V gene. V trimming: 7 bases; J trimming: 4 bases; junction bases outside the gene matches: 12.

V is TRBV7-6 and J is TRBJ2-3; tentatively, D is TRBD2 (5 bases). V lost 5 bases and J 0 bases, leaving 18 bases between the germline ends. This CDR3 is built from 17 residues. Per germline, CDR1 SGHVS and CDR2 FNYEAQ. The CDR3 DNA follows: TGTGCCAGCAGCGACGCTTCCGGCGGGCGTAGCACAGATACGCAGTATTTT. Translation gives CASSDASGGRSTDTQYF. Together with reference TRBV7-6 and TRBJ2-3, the CDR3 gives the full variable domain: GAGVSQSPRYKVTKRGQDVALRCDPISGHVSLYWYRQALGQGPEFLTYFNYEAQQDKSGLPNDRFSAERPEGSISTLTIQRTEQRDSAMYRCASSDASGGRSTDTQYFGPGTRLTVL.